This T cell receptor beta chain was identified during a study of T cells in Graves' hyperthyroidism and ophthalmopathy. There were TCR beta CDR3 regions amplified from RNA transcripts. The HTBI primer set was used in a first-round RT-PCR of the TCR CDR3. TCRdb redid the calling of the multiplex PCR reads with MiXCR, one entry per CDR3 protein. The table lists approximately 870,000 distinct CDR3 sequences, around 38% of them singletons. CDR3 size: 16 residues. The germline CDR1 and CDR2 sequences are LNHDA and SQIVND (reference sequence). Trimming stripped 6 bases from V and 0 bases from J, with 18 bases between. Patients aged 18 to 65 had newly diagnosed hyperthyroidism that had lasted under 2 months. The study based diagnoses on clinical symptoms, serum thyroxine and TRAb, thyroid ultrasound and orbital computed tomography.

Sequenced: blood. The V and J genes are TRBV19 and TRBJ2-7, with D possibly TRBD1 on 5 matching bases. The receptor was isolated from a man between 18 and 35 years old with Graves' hyperthyroidism. CDR3 loop: CASSISGFTASYEQYF. The CDR3 bases are TGTGCCAGTAGCATCTCAGGGTTCACAGCCTCCTACGAGCAGTACTTC.